This entry features one T cell receptor (beta chain) sequence. The target of this receptor is not known. Base quality data are lacking; no much larger clone is found one base away. The data belong to a study of graft-versus-host responses after intestinal transplantation listed by TCRdb under 2021. The study in broad terms: The transplants that recipients got were multivisceral, liver-intestinal, or isolated intestinal. Rather than being sequenced by the commercial service, samples from a few later patients were sequenced in-house on an Illumina MiSeq and processed with MiXCR. Of the 20 to 25 intestinal transplant recipients enrolled in the cohort, one of whom was a retransplant, a few patients without pretransplant specimens were excluded. Every recipient was given anti-thymocyte globulin induction, followed by around three years of maintenance tacrolimus and steroids. After intestinal transplantation, graft-versus-host and host-versus-graft alloreactive T cell clones in the graft, circulation and bone marrow were tracked using bulk TCR-beta CDR3 sequencing. Donor T cell macrochimerism was defined as a peak of at least 4% donor T cells among recipient peripheral blood mononuclear cells. To identify alloreactive clones, pre-transplant mixed lymphocyte reaction products were sequenced and compared with unstimulated pre-transplant donor and recipient T cells. Beyond this particular receptor, the publication reports: High GvH to HvG T cell clonal ratios were observed in the allografts of patients with donor T cell macrochimerism. GvH clones were found in recipient bone marrow, and some of the GvH clones appeared earlier in ileal mucosa or blood, which is consistent with an intestinal mucosal origin. The conclusions were limited by the relatively low number and heterogeneity of the intestinal transplant patients. Peak levels of circulating GvH clones were associated with declines in HvG clones early after transplant.

Receptors were amplified or captured by the immunoSEQ multiplex PCR assay. In most patients, genomic DNA was isolated using the Qiagen DNeasy Blood and Tissue Kit and sent frozen to Adaptive Biotechnologies for TCR sequencing. High-throughput TCR-beta CDR3 sequencing of genomic DNA from most patients was performed by Adaptive Biotechnologies. In the authors' own workflow: Adaptive's ImmunoSEQ software was the source of the TCR sequencing data for roughly 19 patients, while a few other patients were processed with MiXCR and VDJtools. To correct CD4 versus CD8 sorting errors, any sequence found in both subsets at a frequency ratio below 5:1 was removed. Because the origin of CDR3 nucleotide sequences shared between donor and recipient could not be assigned, those sequences were removed. To count as alloreactive, a clone needed at least 2-fold expansion over unstimulated cells and a minimum CFSE-low frequency of 0.002% (template counts) or 0.001% (read counts). Clones were considered mappable if detected in sequenced pre-transplant spleen, lymph node, or MLR CFSE-low populations of the donor or recipient. Cumulative frequency of alloreactive clones was calculated as a percentage of all sequences weighted by copy number. Drawn from immuneACCESS, this table holds only the in-frame rearrangements with V and J called that TCRdb kept. Clones are partly lost; checked studies trace under half to an unresolved V gene and leave the rest unexplained. That table is the source of V, J and clone size, and D and trimming were worked out from the DNA. Here the sample has some 110,000 clones; roughly 92% occur a single time. The ten largest clones add up to 0.23% of the sample.

The CDR3, from cysteine to phenylalanine, totals 11 residues. Of all the DNA, just the CDR3 is kept, 33 bases in frame from base 1. Looking up the germline V gene yields CDR1 MNHNS and CDR2 SASEGT. V gives up 3 bases and J gives up 7 bases, and the segment between their germline ends measures 6 bases. Per the publication, the time point label means: cells obtained before transplantation from donor or recipient. CD3+CD4+ and CD3+CD8+ populations were FACS-sorted from unstimulated pre-transplant donor and recipient cells taken from spleen or lymph nodes. This sequence was found in a human donor who was the organ donor for an intestinal transplant. The sample in question was unstimulated CD4+ T cells sorted from spleen or lymph node cells, obtained before transplant. Here the chain combines TRBV6-1 and TRBJ2-5, with no reliable assignment of the D segment. The CDR3 sequence is CASSEDGTQYF. The nucleotide sequence is TGTGCCAGCAGTGAGGATGGGACCCAGTACTTC.